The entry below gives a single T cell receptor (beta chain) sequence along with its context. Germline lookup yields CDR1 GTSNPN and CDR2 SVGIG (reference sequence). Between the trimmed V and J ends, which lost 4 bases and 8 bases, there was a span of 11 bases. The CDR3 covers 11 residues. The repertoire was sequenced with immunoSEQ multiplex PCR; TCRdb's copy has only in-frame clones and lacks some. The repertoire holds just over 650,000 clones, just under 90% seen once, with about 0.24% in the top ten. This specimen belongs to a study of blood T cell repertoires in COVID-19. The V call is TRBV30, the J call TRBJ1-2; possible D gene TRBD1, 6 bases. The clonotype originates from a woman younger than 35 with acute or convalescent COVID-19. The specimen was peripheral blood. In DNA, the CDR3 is TGTGCCTGGAATTCGGGGGGCGGCTACACCTTC. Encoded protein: CAWNSGGGYTF.